This T cell receptor (beta chain) was obtained from a study of early T cells in non-severe SARS-CoV-2 infection (dated by TCRdb to 2020 to 2022). About the full investigation: Bulk RNA from unsorted whole blood was used for TCR sequencing, so alpha and beta chains could not be paired. On the study overall, not on this receptor specifically: VDJdb matching was skewed toward anti-spike CD8 responses and likely underestimated virus-specific expansions, missing private and CD4 specificities.

The method was 5' RACE. The listed sequencing device is NextSeq 500. The TCR library protocol attached unique molecular identifiers to individual cDNA molecules to correct for sequencing error and PCR bias. TCR alpha and beta chains were both sequenced, and the abundances of alpha and beta sequences in each sample were closely correlated with each other. The published analysis was carried out like this. Decombinator V4 was used to annotate the V gene, J gene and CDR3 of the TCR sequences. TCRs were defined as expanded if a significant change between any two time points was detected under a Poisson model with p below 0.0001. Abundances of TCRs were expressed as counts per million after normalisation to the total number of TCRs sequenced in each sample. VDJdb, accessed on 1 November 2021, was searched for TCRs annotated for CMV, EBV and SARS-CoV-2, and TCRs annotated for more than one antigen were excluded. The raw public reads went through TCRdb reprocessing: fastp at Q25, MiXCR clone calling, in-frame beta chains kept. Rows are unified per CDR3 protein, each entry keeping the most common DNA and genes. In this record, the V and J calls reflect TCRdb's handling and not the investigators' own analysis. This sample comprises about 32,000 distinct CDR3 sequences, roughly 5.4% of them detected only once. Approximately 3.6% of the sample belongs to the ten largest clones.

A case-control design nested within a healthcare worker cohort in London, UK, was used, with weekly nasopharyngeal swab PCR tests and blood sampling performed. Between 23 and 31 March 2020, the week of the UK lockdown, healthcare workers were enrolled and then followed up weekly for as long as 16 weeks. This clonotype was recorded many times. No cognate antigen has been identified for it. Given the absence of the conserved phenylalanine or tryptophan at the CDR3 end, a read error is likely. Because the CDR3's place on the DNA is in doubt, the DNA is left out and the CDR3 is given as listed by TCRdb. The origin of this receptor is an adult who was a healthcare worker with PCR-confirmed SARS-CoV-2 infection or an uninfected control (not recorded which). The sequenced sample consisted of whole blood.

CDR3 reads: CASSKAGRGQLEA. Recombination linked TRBV21-1 to TRBJ2-4; the D segment call TRBD1 is taken from the table without a DNA check. TRBV21-1 is noted as a pseudogene. The CDR3 extends over 13 residues, inclusive of both ends.